This T cell receptor beta chain was sequenced during a study of T-cell memory formation after mild COVID-19 (dated by TCRdb to about 2021). About the study as a whole: Most TCR sequence clusters were specific to one of the two donors. Two young, previously healthy adult volunteers made up the cohort, one male and one female. In a couple of donors, T-cell clones that expanded and contracted after mild COVID-19 were tracked by sequencing TCRalpha and TCRbeta repertoires over time.

Deletion took 0 bases off V and 2 bases off J, with a span of 9 bases between the germline ends. There are 15 amino acids in the CDR3, from cysteine to phenylalanine inclusive. Solely the CDR3 DNA is kept, with 45 bases framed from the first base. Taken from the germline V gene, the CDR1 and CDR2 loops are SGDLS and YYNGEE. As to this clonotype: Its cognate antigen has yet to be identified. Base qualities are not at hand, and no much larger clone is one base apart.

TCRdb lists the instrument as Illumina NovaSeq 6000. cDNA libraries for TCRalpha and TCRbeta were prepared by 5'RACE using constant-segment primers, with sample barcodes and unique molecular identifiers added. Trizol reagent was used to extract RNA from every sample. Library amplification was performed in two PCR steps, and a second sample barcode and Illumina TruSeq adapters were introduced in the second step. Sequencing of the libraries was done on an Illumina NovaSeq, producing 2 x 150 bp paired-end reads. As for the original processing: Reads were demultiplexed and collapsed into UMI-guided consensus sequences with migec v1.2.7. Using mixcr v2.1.11, the UMI consensuses were aligned to TRA and TRB V and J templates and assembled into clonotypes. A clonotype was counted as expanded or contracted only if both edgeR and NoisET called the change significant, with noise models trained on biological replicates. edgeR calls used a false discovery rate-adjusted p below 0.01 and a log2 fold-change threshold of 1. PCA with hierarchical clustering of max-normalized trajectories of the 1000 most abundant clonotypes was used as exploratory dynamics analysis. Separately sequenced CD4+ and CD8+ repertoires were used to assign a CD4 or CD8 phenotype to each responding clone. TCRdb itself trimmed the public reads at Q25 with fastp, ran MiXCR and retained productive beta chains. Rows matching on CDR3 protein sequence are summarized as one entry with the most common DNA and genes. TCRdb assigned the V and J calls; the authors' analysis was not used. The sample has 92,000 or so distinct CDR3 sequences on record, about 12% of them singletons. About 27% of the sample is in the top ten clones.

Ficoll-Paque density gradient centrifugation was used to isolate PBMCs. What the study reported, not specific to this receptor: The study included only a couple of mild cases, and larger cohorts that include severe cases with pre-infection samples were judged to be necessary. The detection of some responding clones in pre-infection memory suggests that pre-existing cross-reactive memory T cells joined the SARS-CoV-2 response. Contracting CD4+ clones turned up mainly in the CM and EM memory subsets, whereas EMRA was where CD8+ clones were enriched. Clones that contracted from day 15 to 85 showed balanced CD4/CD8 phenotypes, whereas a second wave of clones that expanded from day 15 to 37 leaned towards CD4+. The second-wave clones that peaked on day 37 were not confirmed to be SARS-CoV-2 specific.

The sequence derives from an adult woman who had mild COVID-19 (a few samples of this study predate the infection). The sample titles of this study are shuffled in the database, so cell type and time point are left out; the donor was told from shared clones. The sequence links TRBV9 to TRBJ1-3; the D gene assignment is ambiguous. Source material: PBMCs or a T cell subset sorted from them (not recorded which). The DNA is as follows: TGTGCCAGCAGCGTAGGCGGTAGGGCTGGAAACACCATATATTTT. Its coded protein is CASSVGGRAGNTIYF.